The clone carrying this T cell receptor beta chain is classed as medium-sized. The CDR3 totals 16 residues. Deletions cut 1 base from V and 2 bases from J, with 15 bases between. The germline gives CDR1 SGHTA, CDR2 FQGNSA. The treatment is: PENTA 11 planned treatment interruption arm or continuous ART arm. These data originate in a study of HIV-infected children after antiretroviral therapy interruption. A 3' RACE protocol on RNA, with unique molecular identifiers, produced the TCR library. Using its own MiXCR run on the 3' RACE reads, TCRdb lists one record per CDR3 protein. The sample holds over 15,000 distinct CDR3 sequences, roughly 3.5% seen once.

This receptor was identified in a child aged 2 to 17 with HIV. The chain is built from TRBV7-2 and TRBJ2-7; D may be TRBD1 (6 bases). Sequences were derived from CD45RA+ CD4+ T cells from PBMCs, sampled from a donor given antiretroviral therapy, either interrupted or continuous. Subset specified: naive CD4+ CD45RA+ CD45RO- T cells. This CDR3 reads CASSLVATGNPYEQYF. DNA of the CDR3: TGTGCCAGCAGCTTAGTGGCTACAGGGAACCCCTACGAGCAGTACTTC.